The 15 T cell receptor beta chains listed next were all sequenced from one sample in a study of cytomegalovirus exposure and HLA in healthy donors (dated by TCRdb to between 2016 and 2019). The receptor library was made with the immunoSEQ multiplex PCR assay. The multiplex PCR relied on a mix of 60 forward primers for TCR Vbeta segments and 13 reverse primers for TCR Jbeta segments. Drawn from immuneACCESS, this table holds only the in-frame rearrangements with V and J called that TCRdb kept. Clones are partly lost; checked studies trace under half to an unresolved V gene and leave the rest unexplained. A total of about 180,000 clones appear in this sample, about 82% of them only once. The top ten hold 1% of the sample. Sequenced sample: PBMCs. The receptor set was obtained from a woman in her 50s in good health and CMV-seropositive.

The chain employs TRBV19 and TRBJ1-2; TRBD1 might be the D (5 bases). The CDR3 totals 15 residues. The germline gives CDR1 LNHDA, CDR2 SQIVND (reference sequence). V lost 1 base to trimming and J lost 7 bases, with 16 bases between them. The CDR3 DNA is TGTGCCAGTAGTATAGGATCGATTTTGGGGCCTGGCTACACCTTC. Translated, it gives CASSIGSILGPGYTF.

This clone appeared a few times. The chain recombines TRBV5-3 with TRBJ1-3; D is unclear. TRBV5-3 is reported as an ORF; its role is uncertain. The CDR3 loop spans 11 amino acids. Trimming stripped 0 bases from V and 14 bases from J, with 9 bases between. The CDR3 spells CARSLVPSLYF. DNA for the CDR3: TGTGCCAGAAGCTTGGTCCCAAGCCTATATTTT.

This chain links TRBV4-1 with TRBJ1-6; no reliable D call. Trimming removed 6 bases at V and 6 bases at J, with 12 bases between. The germline gives CDR1 MGHRA, CDR2 YSYEKL. The CDR3 extends over 14 amino acids. As DNA, the CDR3 is TGCGCCAGCAGGGGAGTTCCGTTTAATTCACCCCTCCACTTT. This encodes CASRGVPFNSPLHF.

The J gene is TRBJ2-7, the V gene TRBV11-2, with TRBD1 identical over 7 bases. Germline trimming cut 1 base from V and 5 bases from J; bases unmatched to any gene: 2. Germline CDR1 reads SGHAT; CDR2 reads FQNNGV. This CDR3 comprises 13 residues. CDR3: CASSLAGTDEQYF. The CDR3 bases are TGTGCCAGCAGCTTAGCCGGGACAGACGAGCAGTACTTC.

This clone was found once. V usage is TRBV5-6 and J usage is TRBJ2-1; the match to TRBD1 covers 9 bases. The CDR3 is 13 residues long. In germline, CDR1 is SGHDT, CDR2 YYEEEE. Unmatched junction bases numbered 1, after V lost 4 bases and J lost 5 bases. Here the CDR3 reads CASSRTGDNEQFF. CDR3 sequence (DNA): TGTGCCAGCAGCAGGACAGGGGACAATGAGCAGTTCTTC.

The V gene is TRBV7-2, the J gene TRBJ2-7; D is ambiguous. The CDR3 contains 11 residues. Germline V gives CDR1 SGHTA, CDR2 FQGNSA. V lost 5 bases, J lost 5 bases, and 7 bases lay in between. The CDR3 reads CASSTHNEQYF. The DNA for the CDR3 is TGTGCCAGCAGCACCCACAACGAGCAGTACTTC.

The chain recombines TRBV6-1 with TRBJ1-5; 8 bases map to TRBD1. CDR1 is MNHNS, CDR2 SASEGT, per germline. This CDR3 is built from 17 residues. After removal of 0 bases from V and 2 bases from J, the junction contained 6 bases not matched to a gene. The CDR3 DNA is TGTGCCAGCAGTGAAGCCCCAGGACAGGGTGGCAATCAGCCCCAGCATTTT. Translation gives CASSEAPGQGGNQPQHF.

The chain combines TRBV12-5 with TRBJ2-1; no definite D call. Germline V CDR1 and CDR2: LGHNT, FRNRAP. The CDR3 covers 13 residues. Trimming shortened V by 8 bases and J by 7 bases, and 15 bases separated the two germline ends. CDR3 loop: CASSPTNRNEQFF. CDR3 sequence (DNA): TGTGCTAGTTCCCCTACCAATAGAAATGAGCAGTTCTTC.

The J gene is TRBJ2-2, the V gene TRBV5-5; D unresolved. The ends were cut back, 2 bases at V and 7 bases at J, with 6 bases in the middle. Germline V lookup: CDR1 SGHKS, CDR2 YYEKEE (reference sequence). The CDR3 consists of 12 residues. CDR3 protein: CASSFPGGELFF. The CDR3 DNA reads as TGTGCCAGCAGCTTTCCCGGCGGGGAGCTGTTTTTT.

The rearrangement joins TRBV18 to TRBJ2-2, with D possibly being TRBD2 (6 bases). The germline V gene has CDR1 KGHSH and CDR2 LQKENI. The CDR3 spans 14 residues. Trimming removed 8 bases from V and 4 bases from J, with 14 bases in between. The CDR3 sequence is CASAPTGVTGELFF. As DNA, the CDR3 is TGTGCCAGCGCCCCAACGGGAGTCACCGGGGAGCTGTTTTTT. Variable domain in full (rest from reference TRBV18 and TRBJ2-2): NAGVMQNPRHLVRRRGQEARLRCSPMKGHSHVYWYRQLPEEGLKFMVYLQKENIIDESGMPKERFSAEFPKEGPSILRIQQVVRGDSAAYFCASAPTGVTGELFFGEGSRLTVL.

A single count supports this clone. The J gene is TRBJ2-1, the V gene TRBV5-1, with 9 bases fitting TRBD1. Losses at the gene ends were 2 bases for V and 7 bases for J; bases not matched to a gene: 4. This CDR3 comprises 14 residues. Germline V gene lookup returns CDR1 SGHRS and CDR2 YFSETQ. The chain's CDR3 is CASSFDRGANEQFF. The CDR3 DNA reads TGCGCCAGCAGCTTTGACAGGGGGGCTAATGAGCAGTTCTTC.

The chain joins TRBV9 to TRBJ1-3, with TRBD1 as a possible D gene (6 bases). Trimming stripped 0 bases from V and 0 bases from J, with 19 bases between. The CDR3 is 19 residues long. Germline V CDR1 and CDR2: SGDLS, YYNGEE. The DNA of the CDR3 is TGTGCCAGCAGCGTAGGTGGGGGCCTACGCGGACCCTCTGGAAACACCATATATTTT. This gives the protein CASSVGGGLRGPSGNTIYF.

The rearrangement joins TRBV7-9 to TRBJ1-2; tentatively, D is TRBD1 (5 bases). Trimming cost V 3 bases and J 4 bases, with 12 bases left between them. Germline CDR1 SEHNR, CDR2 FQNEAQ (reference sequence). This CDR3 has 14 residues. The CDR3 sequence: CASSFVRAPYGYTF. The CDR3 bases are TGTGCCAGCAGCTTCGTCAGGGCACCCTATGGCTACACCTTC.

The chain carries TRBV9 and TRBJ1-1, with a tentative D call TRBD1 (6 bases). V lost 4 bases and J lost 2, with 15 bases in between. This CDR3 has 15 amino acids. Germline V gene data show CDR1 as SGDLS and CDR2 as YYNGEE. CDR3 sequence: CASSPIGGVNTEAFF. As DNA, the CDR3 is TGTGCCAGCAGCCCCATAGGGGGGGTTAACACTGAAGCTTTCTTT. Combining the CDR3 with reference TRBV9 and TRBJ1-1 gives the whole variable domain DSGVTQTPKHLITATGQRVTLRCSPRSGDLSVYWYQQSLDQGLQFLIQYYNGEERAKGNILERFSAQQFPDLHSELNLSSLELGDSALYFCASSPIGGVNTEAFFGQGTRLTVV.

This clone has a single count. The rearrangement joins TRBV6-5 to TRBJ2-3; TRBD1 matches at 7 bases. The junction had 6 bases not matched to a gene; V was cut back by 6 bases and J by 0 bases. CDR3 size: 15 residues. CDR1 and CDR2 from the germline V gene are MNHEY and SVGAGI. The CDR3 is CASRVDRPSTDTQYF. CDR3 coding DNA: TGTGCCAGCAGGGTGGACAGGCCTAGCACAGATACGCAGTATTTT.